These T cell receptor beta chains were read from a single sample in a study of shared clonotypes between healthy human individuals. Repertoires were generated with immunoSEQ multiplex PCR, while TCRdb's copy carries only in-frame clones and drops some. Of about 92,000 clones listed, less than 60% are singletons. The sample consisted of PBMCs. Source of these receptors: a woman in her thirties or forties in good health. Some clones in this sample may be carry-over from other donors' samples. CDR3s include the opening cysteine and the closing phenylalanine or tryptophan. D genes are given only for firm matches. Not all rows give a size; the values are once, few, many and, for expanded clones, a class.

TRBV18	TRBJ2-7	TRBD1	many	TGTGCCAGCTCACCAACCGGGACAGGTAAATACGAGCAGTACTTC	CASSPTGTGKYEQYF
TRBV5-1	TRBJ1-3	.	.	TGCGCCAGCAAGGACGACGTTGGAAACACCATATATTTT	CASKDDVGNTIYF
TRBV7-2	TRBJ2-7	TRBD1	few	TGTGCCAGCAGCTCCGACCCAAGCACCGGGACAGGTCGATACGAGCAGTACTTC	CASSSDPSTGTGRYEQYF
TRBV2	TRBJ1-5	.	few	TGTGCCAGCAGTGAATCCCCTGGACCGGCCCAGCATTTT	CASSESPGPAQHF
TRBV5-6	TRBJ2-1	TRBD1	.	TGTGCCAGCAGCCCGACAGGGGCCCTCTCCTACAATGAGCAGTTCTTC	CASSPTGALSYNEQFF
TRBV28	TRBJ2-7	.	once	TGTGCCAGCGGACTGATACAGGACTACGAGCAGTACTTC	CASGLIQDYEQYF
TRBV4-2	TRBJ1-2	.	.	TGTGCCAGCACCAACCTTGTGCGTACCAGGGACTATGGCTACACCTTC	CASTNLVRTRDYGYTF
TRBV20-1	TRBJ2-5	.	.	TGCAGTGCCCGGGCGGAGACCCAGTACTTC	CSARAETQYF
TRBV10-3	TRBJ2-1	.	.	TGTGCCATCAGTGAGTCCATCCAAGAGACCTCCTACAATGAGCAGTTCTTC	CAISESIQETSYNEQFF
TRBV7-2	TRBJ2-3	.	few	TGTGCCAGCAGCTTAGCTAGCGGTCACACAGATACGCAGTATTTT	CASSLASGHTDTQYF
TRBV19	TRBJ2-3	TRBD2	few	TGTGCCAGTAGTACCCTTGTCGGGGGGGCAGATACGCAGTATTTT	CASSTLVGGADTQYF
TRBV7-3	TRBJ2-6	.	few	TGTGCCAGCAGCCCACCAGTTCAAACCAGCTCTGGGGCCAACGTCCTGACTTTC	CASSPPVQTSSGANVLTF
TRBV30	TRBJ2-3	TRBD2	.	TGTGCCTGGAGTGGGGGACTAGCGAGCACAGATACGCAGTATTTT	CAWSGGLASTDTQYF
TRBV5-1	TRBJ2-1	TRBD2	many	TGCGCCAGCAGCTTACGGACTAGCGAGGCCCAACAGCAGTTCTTC	CASSLRTSEAQQQFF
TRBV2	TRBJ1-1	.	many	TGTGCCAGCACCCAACAGCCGAACACTGAAGCTTTCTTT	CASTQQPNTEAFF
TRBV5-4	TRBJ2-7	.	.	TGTGCCAGCAGCTTGCGACGACAGGCCTACGAGCAGTACTTC	CASSLRRQAYEQYF
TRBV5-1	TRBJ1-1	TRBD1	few	TGCGCCAGCAGCTTAGCTGGACAGGGCATTTTGAACACTGAAGCTTTCTTT	CASSLAGQGILNTEAFF
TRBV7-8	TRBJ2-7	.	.	TGTGCCAGCAGCCCCCATGGGGACGAGCAGTACTTC	CASSPHGDEQYF
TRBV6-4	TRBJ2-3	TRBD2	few	TGTGCCAGCAGTACAGCGGGAGGGGCAGATACGCAGTATTTT	CASSTAGGADTQYF
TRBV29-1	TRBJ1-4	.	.	TGCAGCGTTGACAATAATGAAAAACTGTTTTTC	CSVDNNEKLFF
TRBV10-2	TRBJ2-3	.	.	TGCGCCAGCAGTGGGGCCACAGATACGCAGTATTTT	CASSGATDTQYF
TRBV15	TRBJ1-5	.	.	TGTGCCACCAGCAGAGAAGGCGTGGGCCCCAATCAGCCCCAGCATTTT	CATSREGVGPNQPQHF
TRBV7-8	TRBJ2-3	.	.	TGTGCCAGCAGCCCAACAACAGATACGCAGTATTTT	CASSPTTDTQYF
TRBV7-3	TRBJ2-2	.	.	TGTGCCAGCAGCTCCCCCTTCACCGGGGAGCTGTTTTTT	CASSSPFTGELFF
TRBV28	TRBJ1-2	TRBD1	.	TGTGCCAGCAGTGGACAGGGCTATGGCTACACCTTC	CASSGQGYGYTF
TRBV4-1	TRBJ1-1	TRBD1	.	TGCGCCAGCAGCCCCCAGACAGGGGGGACTGAAGCTTTCTTT	CASSPQTGGTEAFF
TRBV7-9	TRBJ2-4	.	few	TGTGCCAGCAGCTTAGGGATGGGGGCGGGGGACATTCAGTACTTC	CASSLGMGAGDIQYF
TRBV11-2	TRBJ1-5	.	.	TGTGCCAGCAGCTTGTATAATCAGCCCCAGCATTTT	CASSLYNQPQHF
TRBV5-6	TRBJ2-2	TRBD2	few	TGTGCCAGCAGCCCCGGGGGGGTATTCGTTACCGGGGAGCTGTTTTTT	CASSPGGVFVTGELFF
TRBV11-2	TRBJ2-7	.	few	TGTGCCAGCAGCTTAGGAGTCGACAGCTCCTACGAGCAGTACTTC	CASSLGVDSSYEQYF
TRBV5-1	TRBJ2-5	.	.	TGCGCCAGCAGCTTGAGCGCGGCTGAGACCCAGTACTTC	CASSLSAAETQYF
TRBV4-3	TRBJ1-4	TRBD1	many	TGCGCCAGCAGCCAAGGACAGGGTGGGGTAGGAGAAAAACTGTTTTTT	CASSQGQGGVGEKLFF
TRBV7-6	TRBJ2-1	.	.	TGTGCCAGCAGCTTAAAGGTGGATGGGTGGGCCCATGACCTTTCCAATGAGCAGTTCTTC	CASSLKVDGWAHDLSNEQFF
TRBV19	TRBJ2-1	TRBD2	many	TGTGCCAGTAGTATGGGGACTAGCGGAGATGAGCAGTTCTTC	CASSMGTSGDEQFF
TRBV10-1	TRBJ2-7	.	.	TGCGCCAGCAGTGCCGTTCGGGACTCCTACGAGCAGTACTTC	CASSAVRDSYEQYF
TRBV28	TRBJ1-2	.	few	TGTGCCAGCAGTGGGCCCTCGGGGGTCCCGAGAAAAGTAGGCTACACCTTC	CASSGPSGVPRKVGYTF
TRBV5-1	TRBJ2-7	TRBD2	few	TGCGCCAGCAGCTTGGATAGCGGGAGCCACGAGCAGTACTTC	CASSLDSGSHEQYF
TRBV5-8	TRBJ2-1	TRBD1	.	TGTGCCAGCAGCATCGCACAGGGGTTTAGCGACACGTTCTTC	CASSIAQGFSDTFF
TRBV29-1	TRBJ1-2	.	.	TGCAGCGTTGAGAATCAGGGATCGGGCTACACCTTC	CSVENQGSGYTF
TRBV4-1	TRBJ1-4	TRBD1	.	TGCGCCAGCAGTACAGGGGATACGTCAACTAATGAAAAACTGTTTTTT	CASSTGDTSTNEKLFF
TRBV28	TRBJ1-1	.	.	TGCGCCAGCAGCCCAGCGGGGGGTGGGACTGAAGCTTTCTTT	CASSPAGGGTEAFF
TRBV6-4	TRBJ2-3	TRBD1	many	TGTGCCAGCGGGACAGGGGAGACAGATACGCAGTATTTT	CASGTGETDTQYF